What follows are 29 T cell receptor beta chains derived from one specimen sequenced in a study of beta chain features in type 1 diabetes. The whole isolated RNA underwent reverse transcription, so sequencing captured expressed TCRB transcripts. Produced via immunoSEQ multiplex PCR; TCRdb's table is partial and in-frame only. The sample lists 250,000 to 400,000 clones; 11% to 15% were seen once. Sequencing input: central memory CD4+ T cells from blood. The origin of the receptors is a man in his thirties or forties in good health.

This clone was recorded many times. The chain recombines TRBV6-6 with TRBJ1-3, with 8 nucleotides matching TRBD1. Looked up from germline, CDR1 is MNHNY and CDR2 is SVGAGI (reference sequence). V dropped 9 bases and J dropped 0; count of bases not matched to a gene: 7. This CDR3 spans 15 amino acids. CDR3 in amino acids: CASGTGRLSGNTIYF. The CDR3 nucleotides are TGTGCCAGTGGGACAGGAAGACTCTCTGGAAACACCATATATTTT.

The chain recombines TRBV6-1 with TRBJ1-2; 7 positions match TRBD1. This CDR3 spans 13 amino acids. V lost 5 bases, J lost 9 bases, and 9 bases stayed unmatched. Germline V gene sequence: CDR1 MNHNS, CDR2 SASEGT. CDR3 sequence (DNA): TGTGCCAGCAGTACCAGGGGGGCGAAGAGCTACACCTTC. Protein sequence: CASSTRGAKSYTF.

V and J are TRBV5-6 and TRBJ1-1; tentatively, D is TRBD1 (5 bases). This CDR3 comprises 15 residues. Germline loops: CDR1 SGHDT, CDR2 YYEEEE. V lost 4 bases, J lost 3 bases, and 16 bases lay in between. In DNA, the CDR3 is TGTGCCAGCAGCCAACCTCGGGGCTCCTACACTGAAGCTTTCTTT. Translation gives CASSQPRGSYTEAFF. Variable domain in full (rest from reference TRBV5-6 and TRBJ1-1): DAGVTQSPTHLIKTRGQQVTLRCSPKSGHDTVSWYQQALGQGPQFIFQYYEEEERQRGNFPDRFSGHQFPNYSSELNVNALLLGDSALYLCASSQPRGSYTEAFFGQGTRLTVV.

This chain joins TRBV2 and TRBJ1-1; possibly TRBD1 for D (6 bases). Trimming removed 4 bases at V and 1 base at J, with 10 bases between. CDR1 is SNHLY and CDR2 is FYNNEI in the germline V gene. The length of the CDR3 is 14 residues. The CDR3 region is CASSAPGANTEAFF. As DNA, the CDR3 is TGTGCCAGCAGTGCCCCAGGGGCGAACACTGAAGCTTTCTTT.

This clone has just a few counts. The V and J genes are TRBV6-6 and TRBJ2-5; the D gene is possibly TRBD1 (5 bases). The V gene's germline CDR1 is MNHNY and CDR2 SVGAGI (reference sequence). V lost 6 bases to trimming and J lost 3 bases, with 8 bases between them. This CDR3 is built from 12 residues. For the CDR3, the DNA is TGTGCCAGCAGGGTAGGGGAAGAGACCCAGTACTTC. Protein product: CASRVGEETQYF.

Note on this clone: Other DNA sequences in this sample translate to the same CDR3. The CDR3 DNA follows: TGCGCCAGCAGTTCAAACACCGGGGAGCTGTTTTTT. It specifies CASSSNTGELFF. The J gene is TRBJ2-2, the V gene TRBV5-1; D remains ambiguous. Per the germline V gene, CDR1 is SGHRS and CDR2 is YFSETQ. This CDR3 is built from 12 residues. V was trimmed by 5 bases and J by 2 bases, leaving 4 bases between them.

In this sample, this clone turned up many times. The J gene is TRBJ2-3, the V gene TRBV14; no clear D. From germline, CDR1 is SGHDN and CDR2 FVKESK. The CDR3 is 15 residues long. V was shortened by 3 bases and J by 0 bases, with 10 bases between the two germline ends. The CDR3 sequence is CASSHGGPSTDTQYF. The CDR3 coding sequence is TGTGCCAGCAGCCATGGTGGACCGAGCACAGATACGCAGTATTTT.

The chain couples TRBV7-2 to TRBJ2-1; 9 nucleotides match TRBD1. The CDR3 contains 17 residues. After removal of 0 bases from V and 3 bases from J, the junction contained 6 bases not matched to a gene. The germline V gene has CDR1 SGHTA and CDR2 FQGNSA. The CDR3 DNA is TGTGCCAGCAGCTTAGCCCTGGGACAGGGTGTCTACAATGAGCAGTTCTTC. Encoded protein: CASSLALGQGVYNEQFF.

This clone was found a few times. For the CDR3, the DNA is TGTGCCAGCAGCCAAGATCCCACAGGCCTCAACTATGGCTACACCTTC. It translates to CASSQDPTGLNYGYTF. This chain joins TRBV4-2 and TRBJ1-2; D perhaps matches TRBD1 (5 bases). Germline CDR1 reads LGHNA; CDR2 reads YNFKEQ. With 0 bases removed from V and 2 bases from J, the gap between germline ends came to 13 bases. The CDR3 loop spans 16 amino acids.

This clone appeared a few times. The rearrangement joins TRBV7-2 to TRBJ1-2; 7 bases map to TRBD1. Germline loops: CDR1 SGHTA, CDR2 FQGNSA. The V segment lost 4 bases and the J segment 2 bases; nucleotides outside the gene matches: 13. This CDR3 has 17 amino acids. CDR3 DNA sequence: TGTGCCAGCAGCTCACAGGGGACCCCGGGACTAAACTATGGCTACACCTTC. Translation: CASSSQGTPGLNYGYTF.

CDR3 DNA: TGTGCCAGCAGAAGAAGGGGCGGGGACAACAATGAGCAGTTCTTC. Amino acids: CASRRRGGDNNEQFF. The J gene is TRBJ2-1, the V gene TRBV6-5; D may correspond to TRBD1 or TRBD2 (6 bases each). V was trimmed by 6 bases and J by 5 bases, leaving 17 bases between them. Per the germline V gene, CDR1 is MNHEY and CDR2 is SVGAGI. The CDR3 runs 15 residues.

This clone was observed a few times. In DNA form, the CDR3 reads TGCGCCAGCAGGATGACCACATCCACTGAAGCTTTCTTT. Its translation: CASRMTTSTEAFF. V is TRBV4-1 and J is TRBJ1-1; D gene uncertain. CDR1 and CDR2 from the germline V gene are MGHRA and YSYEKL. This CDR3 has 13 amino acids. Between the trimmed V and J ends, which lost 6 bases and 4 bases, there was a span of 12 bases.

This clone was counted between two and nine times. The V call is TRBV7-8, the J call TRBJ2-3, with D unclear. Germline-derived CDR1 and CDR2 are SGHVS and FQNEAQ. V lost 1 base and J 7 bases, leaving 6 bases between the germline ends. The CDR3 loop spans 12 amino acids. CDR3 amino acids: CASSLERNTQYF. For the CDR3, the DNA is TGTGCCAGCAGCTTAGAACGGAATACGCAGTATTTT.

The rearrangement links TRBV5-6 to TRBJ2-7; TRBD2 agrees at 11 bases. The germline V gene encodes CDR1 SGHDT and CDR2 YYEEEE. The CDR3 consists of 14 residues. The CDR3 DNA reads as TGTGACTCCAGACCTAGCGGGAGGTCGTACGAGCAGTACGTC. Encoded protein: CDSRPSGRSYEQYV.

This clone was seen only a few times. The CDR3 region has the DNA TGCGCCAGCAGTTGGACCCTGAAGAACACCGGGGAGCTGTTTTTT. The encoded protein is CASSWTLKNTGELFF. The chain links TRBV5-1 to TRBJ2-2; no clear D. The CDR3 loop spans 15 amino acids. Germline-derived CDR1 and CDR2 are SGHRS and YFSETQ. Trimming removed 5 bases at V and 1 base at J, with 12 bases between.

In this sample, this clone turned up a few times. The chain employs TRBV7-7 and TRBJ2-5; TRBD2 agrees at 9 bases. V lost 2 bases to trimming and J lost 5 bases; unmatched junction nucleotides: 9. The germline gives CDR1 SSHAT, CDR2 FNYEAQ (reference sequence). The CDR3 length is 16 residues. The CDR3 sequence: CASSLPSAGGAETQYF. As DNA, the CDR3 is TGTGCCAGCAGCTTACCTTCTGCGGGAGGGGCCGAGACCCAGTACTTC.

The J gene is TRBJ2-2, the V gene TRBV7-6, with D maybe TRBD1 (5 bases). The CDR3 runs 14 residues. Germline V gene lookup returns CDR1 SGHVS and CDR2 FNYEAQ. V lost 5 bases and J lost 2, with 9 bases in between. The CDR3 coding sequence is TGTGCCAGCAGCCCCGACAGAAACACCGGGGAGCTGTTTTTT. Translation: CASSPDRNTGELFF.

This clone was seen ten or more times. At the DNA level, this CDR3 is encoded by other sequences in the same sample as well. Written as DNA, the CDR3 is TGTGCCAGCAGCTTGGGCCCCAGCGGGGGGATATCCTACGAGCAGTACTTC. Translation gives CASSLGPSGGISYEQYF. The chain links TRBV5-4 to TRBJ2-7; 9 nucleotides agree with TRBD2. Germline trimming cut 0 bases from V and 1 base from J; bases unmatched to any gene: 8. The CDR3 spans 17 residues. Germline V lookup: CDR1 SGHNT, CDR2 YYREEE (reference sequence).

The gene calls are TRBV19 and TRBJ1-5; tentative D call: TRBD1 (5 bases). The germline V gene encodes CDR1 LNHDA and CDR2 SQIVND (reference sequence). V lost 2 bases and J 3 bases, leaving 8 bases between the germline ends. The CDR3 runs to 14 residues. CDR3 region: CASSIRTHNQPQHF. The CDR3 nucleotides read TGTGCCAGTAGTATAAGGACACACAATCAGCCCCAGCATTTT.

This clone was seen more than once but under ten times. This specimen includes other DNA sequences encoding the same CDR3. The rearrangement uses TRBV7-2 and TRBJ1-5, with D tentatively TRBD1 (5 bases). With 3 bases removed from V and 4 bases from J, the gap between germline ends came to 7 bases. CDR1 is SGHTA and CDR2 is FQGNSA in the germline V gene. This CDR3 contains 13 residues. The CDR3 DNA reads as TGTGCCAGCAGCTTGGGGGTTAATCAGCCCCAGCATTTT. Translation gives CASSLGVNQPQHF. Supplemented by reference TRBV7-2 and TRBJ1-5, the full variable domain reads GAGVSQSPSNKVTEKGKDVELRCDPISGHTALYWYRQSLGQGLEFLIYFQGNSAPDKSGLPSDRFSAERTGGSVSTLTIQRTQQEDSAVYLCASSLGVNQPQHFGDGTRLSIL.

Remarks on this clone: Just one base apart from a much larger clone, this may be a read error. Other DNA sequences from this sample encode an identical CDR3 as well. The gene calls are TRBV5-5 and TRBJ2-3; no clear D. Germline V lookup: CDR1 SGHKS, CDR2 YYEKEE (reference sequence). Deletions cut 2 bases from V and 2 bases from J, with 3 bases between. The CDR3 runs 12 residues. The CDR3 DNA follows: TGTGCCAGCAGCTTATCCACAGATACGCAGTATTTT. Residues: CASSLSTDTQYF.

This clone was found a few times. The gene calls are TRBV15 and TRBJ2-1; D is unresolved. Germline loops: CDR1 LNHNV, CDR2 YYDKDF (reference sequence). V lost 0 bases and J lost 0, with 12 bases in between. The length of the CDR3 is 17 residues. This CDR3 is CATSRDNSRSSYNEQFF. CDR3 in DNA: TGTGCCACCAGCAGAGATAACTCCAGGAGCTCCTACAATGAGCAGTTCTTC. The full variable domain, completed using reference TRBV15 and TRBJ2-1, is DAMVIQNPRYQVTQFGKPVTLSCSQTLNHNVMYWYQQKSSQAPKLLFHYYDKDFNNEADTPDNFQSRRPNTSFCFLDIRSPGLGDTAMYLCATSRDNSRSSYNEQFFGPGTRLTVL.

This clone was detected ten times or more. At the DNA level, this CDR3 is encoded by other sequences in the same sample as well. The CDR3 loop is CSVAQGPNTEAFF. The DNA for the CDR3 is TGCAGCGTTGCTCAGGGGCCGAACACTGAAGCTTTCTTT. J is TRBJ1-1 and V is TRBV29-1, with D perhaps TRBD1 (6 bases). Germline values: CDR1 SQVTM, CDR2 ANQGSEA. The CDR3 length is 13 residues. The germline V and J ends were trimmed by 4 bases and 1 base, with 10 bases remaining between them.

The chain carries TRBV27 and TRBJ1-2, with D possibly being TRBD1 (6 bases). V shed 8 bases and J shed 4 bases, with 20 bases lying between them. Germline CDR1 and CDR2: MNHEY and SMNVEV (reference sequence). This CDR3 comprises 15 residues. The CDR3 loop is CASRQGGGLGYGYTF. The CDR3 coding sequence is TGTGCCAGCCGCCAGGGAGGGGGGCTAGGCTATGGCTACACCTTC.

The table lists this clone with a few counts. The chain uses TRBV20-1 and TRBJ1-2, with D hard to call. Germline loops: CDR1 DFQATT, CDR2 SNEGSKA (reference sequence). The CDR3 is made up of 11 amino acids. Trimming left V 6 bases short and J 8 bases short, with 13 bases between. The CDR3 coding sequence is TGCAGTGCCCCGTTGGAGGCGGGCTACACCTTC. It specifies CSAPLEAGYTF.

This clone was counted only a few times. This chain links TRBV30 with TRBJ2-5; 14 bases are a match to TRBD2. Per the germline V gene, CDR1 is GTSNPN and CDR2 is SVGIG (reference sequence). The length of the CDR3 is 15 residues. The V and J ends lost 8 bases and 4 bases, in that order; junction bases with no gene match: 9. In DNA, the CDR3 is TGTGCCGGGGGACTAGCGGGAGTAAGGGGAGAGACCCAGTACTTC. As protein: CAGGLAGVRGETQYF. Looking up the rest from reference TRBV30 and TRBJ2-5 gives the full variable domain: SQTIHQWPATLVQPVGSPLSLECTVEGTSNPNLYWYRQAAGRGLQLLFYSVGIGQISSEVPQNLSASRPQDRQFILSSKKLLLSDSGFYLCAGGLAGVRGETQYFGPGTRLLVL.

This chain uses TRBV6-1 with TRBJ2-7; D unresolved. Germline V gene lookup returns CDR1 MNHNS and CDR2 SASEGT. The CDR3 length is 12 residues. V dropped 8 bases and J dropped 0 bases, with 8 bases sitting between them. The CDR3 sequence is CASRTVSYEQYF. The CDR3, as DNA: TGTGCCAGCCGGACGGTCTCCTACGAGCAGTACTTC.

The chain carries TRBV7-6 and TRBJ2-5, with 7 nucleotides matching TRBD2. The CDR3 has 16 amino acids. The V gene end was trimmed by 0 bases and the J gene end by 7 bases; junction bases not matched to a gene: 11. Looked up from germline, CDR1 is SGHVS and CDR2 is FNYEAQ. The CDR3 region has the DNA TGTGCCAGCAGCTTAGCCGGACTAGATCGTTACGGGACCCAGTACTTC. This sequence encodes CASSLAGLDRYGTQYF.

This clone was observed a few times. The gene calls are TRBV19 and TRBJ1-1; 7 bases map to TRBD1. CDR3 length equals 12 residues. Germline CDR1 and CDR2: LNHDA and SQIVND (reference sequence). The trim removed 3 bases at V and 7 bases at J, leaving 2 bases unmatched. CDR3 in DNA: TGTGCCAGTAGTATTGCAGGGGGTGAAGCTTTCTTT. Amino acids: CASSIAGGEAFF.